This T cell receptor beta chain was observed in a study of identical twins. Study-level points and caveats: Weaker excess twin sharing was observed in beta out-of-frame sequences.

Germline values: CDR1 SGHAT, CDR2 FQNNGV. V lost 5 bases, J lost 7 bases, and 12 bases lay in between. The CDR3 runs 13 residues. TCRdb re-called the 5' RACE reads with MiXCR, one entry per CDR3 protein. The profile shows hundreds of thousands of distinct CDR3 sequences, around 5.7% of them singletons. In its sample, this clonotype was seen a few times. Antigen specificity is unknown. Sequenced material: naive T cells sorted from blood. The receptor's source is a young man in good health. The gene calls are TRBV11-2 and TRBJ2-1; D is undetermined. The DNA for the CDR3 is TGTGCCAGCAGCCCACTTTTGGGGAATGAGCAGTTCTTC. Its translation is CASSPLLGNEQFF.